This TCR beta chain was recorded in a study of persistence of HIV-infected CD4 T cells. Notes on this clone: Its antigen is as yet unknown.

The immunoSEQ assay was version 4, run in survey mode. The table came from immunoSEQ multiplex PCR; TCRdb's copy has only in-frame clones and leaves some out. The sample lists approximately 20,000 clones; 65% were seen once. Overlapping HIV-1 Gag 15-mer peptides at 0.8 to 1 ug per peptide per mL were used. CD4+ T cells upregulating both CD40 ligand and CD69 were sorted as responding cells. Donors were HIV-1-infected adults who began suppressive ART during chronic infection. The V gene lost 4 bases and the J gene lost 0 bases, with 12 bases spanning the gap. The CDR3 sequence is 15 residues long. Germline CDR1 reads MNHEY; CDR2 reads SMNVEV (reference sequence).

This chain connects TRBV27 to TRBJ2-5; no firm D call. The sequences come from CD4+ T cells sorted from PBMCs after 18-hour stimulation, collected from a patient who received antiretroviral therapy. This clonotype was obtained from an adult woman with HIV who was CMV-seropositive. The CDR3 reads CASSWNSYYQETQYF. The CDR3 nucleotides read TGTGCCAGCAGTTGGAACAGCTACTACCAAGAGACCCAGTACTTC.